Listed here are 27 T cell receptor beta chains from one sample, sequenced in a study of post-analysis software for immune sequencing data. Study conclusions and caveats: In patients, TRBV5-6, TRBV5-1 and TRBV20-1 belonged to four or five TRBV segments found more frequently than in controls.

These TCRs are of unknown antigen specificity. Each TCR beta cDNA library carried unique molecular identifiers. TCRdb reprocessed the PCR reads with MiXCR, giving one entry per CDR3 protein. Altogether under 900,000 distinct CDR3 sequences are present, approximately 57% being singletons, with the ten largest covering approximately 4.5%. Sequencing input: blood. Receptors originate from a girl aged 5 to 17 with multiple sclerosis.

The chain uses TRBV2 and TRBJ2-2; 9 bases are shared with TRBD1. Germline assignment: CDR1 SNHLY and CDR2 FYNNEI. Unmatched junction bases numbered 2, after V lost 5 bases and J lost 1 base. CDR3 length equals 15 residues. The CDR3 is CASSRTGENTGELFF. The CDR3 region has the DNA TGTGCCAGCAGTAGGACAGGGGAGAACACCGGGGAGCTGTTTTTT.

This clonotype was observed a handful of times. The V call is TRBV20-1, the J call TRBJ1-4; D unclear. CDR3 length equals 14 residues. Trimming took off 5 bases at V and 7 bases at J, with 17 bases between the two ends. Per germline, CDR1 DFQATT and CDR2 SNEGSKA (reference sequence). CDR3 protein: CSAPDPKSSEKLFF. The DNA for the CDR3 is TGCAGTGCTCCGGACCCTAAGTCGAGTGAAAAACTGTTTTTT.

The chain employs TRBV20-1 and TRBJ2-3; no definite D call. Trimming took off 4 bases at V and 3 bases at J, with 8 bases between the two ends. Germline values: CDR1 DFQATT, CDR2 SNEGSKA (reference sequence). The CDR3 consists of 12 residues. The CDR3 sequence is CSATLETDTQYF. DNA for the CDR3: TGCAGTGCTACTTTAGAGACAGATACGCAGTATTTT.

V is TRBV12-3 or TRBV12-4 and J is TRBJ2-7; TRBD1 matches at 9 bases. The J segment lost 6 bases and the V segment lost 6 bases, leaving 3 bases of the junction unmatched. This CDR3 has 12 amino acids. Here the CDR3 reads CASSRTGVEQYF. Here the CDR3 DNA reads TGTGCCAGCAGCCGGACAGGGGTCGAGCAGTACTTC.

There are a few counts of this clonotype. The chain is built from TRBV6-1 and TRBJ1-2, with TRBD1 identical over 9 bases. V was clipped by 6 bases and J by 4 bases; unmatched bases: 9. CDR1 is MNHNS and CDR2 is SASEGT in the germline V gene. This CDR3 spans 15 amino acids. This chain's CDR3 is CASRSTGTGTYGYTF. CDR3 bases: TGTGCCAGCAGATCCACCGGGACAGGGACCTATGGCTACACCTTC.

This clonotype has only a few counts. V is TRBV3-1 and J is TRBJ1-2; 10 bases match TRBD1. V trimming: 4 bases; J trimming: 4 bases; junction bases outside the gene matches: 9. This CDR3 is built from 16 residues. Germline V gene data show CDR1 as LGHDT and CDR2 as YNNKEL (reference sequence). CDR3 amino acids: CASSLWDRGHTYGYTF. The CDR3 DNA reads TGTGCCAGCAGCCTGTGGGACAGGGGTCACACCTATGGCTACACCTTC.

Concerning this clonotype: Germline and junction disagree at one end, which may indicate a read error. The J gene is TRBJ2-7, the V gene TRBV7-8, with 10 bases fitting TRBD1. The CDR3 totals 14 residues. The germline CDR1 and CDR2 sequences are SGHVS and FQNEAQ. CDR3 loop: CARSLGTGEYEQYF. CDR3 sequence (DNA): TGTGCCCGCAGCTTAGGGACAGGGGAATACGAGCAGTACTTC.

This chain uses TRBV14 with TRBJ2-7; D gene uncertain. The DNA end lines up better with TRBJ2-5; the J call may be wrong. Germline V CDR1 and CDR2: SGHDN, FVKESK. The CDR3 loop spans 16 amino acids. CDR3 DNA: TGTGCCAGCAGCCAAGAAAAGATGGGTAGGCGAGAGACCCAGTACTTC. Amino acid sequence: CASSQEKMGRRETQYF.

The CDR3 here is CASIGRRSRNIQYF. The CDR3 bases are TGTGCCAGCATTGGACGGCGGAGTAGAAACATTCAGTACTTC. This rearrangement joins TRBV2 to TRBJ2-4; D remains ambiguous. V lost 7 bases to trimming and J lost 6 bases, with 16 bases between them. The CDR3 is made up of 14 amino acids. Looked up from germline, CDR1 is SNHLY and CDR2 is FYNNEI. The complete variable domain, with remaining parts taken from reference TRBV2 and TRBJ2-4, reads EPEVTQTPSHQVTQMGQEVILRCVPISNHLYFYWYRQILGQKVEFLVSFYNNEISEKSEIFDDQFSVERPDGSNFTLKIRSTKLEDSAMYFCASIGRRSRNIQYFGAGTRLSVL.

The chain recombines TRBV5-1 with TRBJ2-6; 7 bases align to TRBD1. This CDR3 has 17 residues. Looked up from germline, CDR1 is SGHRS and CDR2 is YFSETQ. V gave up 4 bases and J gave up 1 base; unmatched junction bases: 8. The CDR3 is CASSQGKQGSGANVLTF. In DNA form, the CDR3 reads TGCGCCAGCAGCCAAGGCAAACAGGGGTCTGGGGCCAACGTCCTGACTTTC. Looking up the rest from reference TRBV5-1 and TRBJ2-6 gives the full variable domain: KAGVTQTPRYLIKTRGQQVTLSCSPISGHRSVSWYQQTPGQGLQFLFEYFSETQRNKGNFPGRFSGRQFSNSRSEMNVSTLELGDSALYLCASSQGKQGSGANVLTFGAGSRLTVL.

V gene TRBV10-3 combines with J gene TRBJ2-7; TRBD2 aligns across 10 bases. This CDR3 has 14 amino acids. Germline V CDR1 and CDR2: ENHRY, SYGVKD. Trimming removed 4 bases from V and 6 bases from J; junction bases left unmatched: 6. This CDR3 is CAISVKREGFEQYF. CDR3 in DNA: TGTGCCATCAGTGTGAAGCGGGAGGGCTTCGAGCAGTACTTC.

In this sample, this clonotype turned up a few times. The chain couples TRBV12-3 or TRBV12-4 to TRBJ2-5, with TRBD2 matching over 9 bases. CDR3 length: 17 amino acids. J gave up 1 base and V 3 bases, and 9 bases lay outside the gene matches. The CDR3: CASSLGLERGAQETQYF. In DNA form, the CDR3 reads TGTGCCAGCAGTTTGGGGTTGGAGCGGGGGGCCCAAGAGACCCAGTACTTC.

The chain carries TRBV12-3 or TRBV12-4 and TRBJ2-1; 14 positions agree with TRBD2. This CDR3 has 20 amino acids. Germline trimming cut 7 bases from V and 4 bases from J; bases unmatched to any gene: 18. The CDR3 protein is CASTRRTSGRPRKSYNEQFF. The CDR3 nucleotides read TGTGCCAGCACCAGGAGGACTAGCGGGAGGCCAAGGAAGAGTTACAATGAGCAGTTCTTC.

V and J are TRBV6-5 and TRBJ1-4, with 8 bases identical to TRBD1. CDR1 is MNHEY, CDR2 SVGAGI, per germline. V shed 1 base and J 3 bases; nucleotides not matched to a gene: 7. The CDR3 length is 17 residues. The CDR3 nucleotides are TGTGCCAGCAGTTACTTCGGACAGGGAAAGCCTAATGAAAAACTGTTTTTT. It translates to CASSYFGQGKPNEKLFF.

Only a few counts were recorded for this clonotype. The chain links TRBV7-9 to TRBJ2-1, with D tentatively TRBD2 (6 bases). In germline, CDR1 is SEHNR, CDR2 FQNEAQ (reference sequence). The CDR3 extends over 13 amino acids. The V end was cut by 3 bases, the J end by 10 bases, with 13 bases between. The CDR3 DNA reads as TGTGCCAGCAGCTTTTCTAGCGAGCACGAGCAGTTCTTC. Amino acids: CASSFSSEHEQFF.

The chain combines TRBV12-3 or TRBV12-4 with TRBJ2-7; 10 bases line up with TRBD2. The V and J ends lost 3 bases and 0 bases, in that order; junction bases with no gene match: 8. This CDR3 comprises 17 residues. The CDR3 region is CASSLPSGGPSSYEQYF. The CDR3 bases are TGTGCCAGCAGTTTGCCTAGCGGGGGCCCCAGCTCCTACGAGCAGTACTTC.

The chain joins TRBV5-1 to TRBJ1-1; TRBD1 agrees at 7 bases. Looked up from germline, CDR1 is SGHRS and CDR2 is YFSETQ. Losses at the gene ends were 3 bases for V and 0 bases for J; bases not matched to a gene: 5. This CDR3 comprises 15 residues. The CDR3 sequence is CASSSWTGMNTEAFF. The CDR3 region has the DNA TGCGCCAGCAGCTCTTGGACAGGAATGAACACTGAAGCTTTCTTT.

This clonotype occurred once. The chain couples TRBV20-1 to TRBJ2-4, with D unresolved. Germline V gene lookup returns CDR1 DFQATT and CDR2 SNEGSKA (reference sequence). The V gene lost 6 bases and the J gene lost 7 bases, with 13 bases spanning the gap. This CDR3 has 12 residues. The CDR3, as DNA: TGCAGTGCGCCCGACTTGGGGAACATTCAGTACTTC. Translating gives CSAPDLGNIQYF.

This clonotype has just one count. A much larger clone sits a single nucleotide away, making a read error possible. The rearrangement joins TRBV20-1 to TRBJ2-3; 7 bases align to TRBD1. Germline V gene data show CDR1 as DFQATT and CDR2 as SNEGSKA (reference sequence). This CDR3 comprises 15 residues. The junction had 10 bases not matched to a gene; V was cut back by 2 bases and J by 5 bases. CDR3 sequence: CSARKQGYGIDTQYF. The CDR3 DNA sequence: TGCAGTGCTAGAAAACAGGGGTATGGCATAGATACGCAGTATTTT.

This chain connects TRBV9 to TRBJ2-3; 7 nucleotides agree with TRBD2. V lost 0 bases and J lost 5; bases outside the gene matches: 6. Germline-derived CDR1 and CDR2 are SGDLS and YYNGEE. CDR3 size: 15 residues. The CDR3 is CASSVDAGAEDTQYF. The CDR3 region has the DNA TGTGCCAGCAGCGTAGATGCGGGAGCTGAAGATACGCAGTATTTT.

The chain recombines TRBV15 with TRBJ2-5; 14 positions agree with TRBD2. The V and J ends lost 3 bases and 5 bases, in that order; junction bases with no gene match: 2. This CDR3 is built from 15 residues. Germline lookup yields CDR1 LNHNV and CDR2 YYDKDF (reference sequence). This CDR3 is CATSSGTSGSETQYF. DNA for the CDR3: TGTGCCACCAGCAGCGGGACTAGCGGGAGCGAGACCCAGTACTTC.

This rearrangement joins TRBV7-3 to TRBJ2-3; D is possibly TRBD2 (5 bases). CDR3 size: 15 residues. Germline V CDR1 and CDR2: SGHTA, FQGTGA. V was cut by 2 bases and J by 0 bases, with 9 bases left in between. The CDR3 nucleotides are TGTGCCAGCAGCTTATTAGCGCCGAGCACAGATACGCAGTATTTT. This translates into CASSLLAPSTDTQYF.

J is TRBJ1-6 and V is TRBV5-1; D not resolved. V was cut by 0 bases and J by 6 bases, with 13 bases left in between. From germline, CDR1 is SGHRS and CDR2 YFSETQ. CDR3 length equals 16 residues. This chain's CDR3 is CASSLGPAGPNSPLHF. The CDR3 bases are TGCGCCAGCAGCTTGGGGCCAGCAGGCCCTAATTCACCCCTCCACTTT. Using reference TRBV5-1 and TRBJ1-6 for the parts outside the CDR3, the full variable domain is KAGVTQTPRYLIKTRGQQVTLSCSPISGHRSVSWYQQTPGQGLQFLFEYFSETQRNKGNFPGRFSGRQFSNSRSEMNVSTLELGDSALYLCASSLGPAGPNSPLHFGNGTRLTVT.

The chain combines TRBV7-9 with TRBJ1-1; the D is unclear. Germline loops: CDR1 SEHNR, CDR2 FQNEAQ (reference sequence). This CDR3 comprises 12 residues. The germline V and J ends were trimmed by 1 base and 8 bases, with 8 bases remaining between them. The CDR3 protein is CASSLVGQEAFF. In nucleotides, the CDR3 is TGTGCCAGCAGCTTAGTCGGGCAGGAAGCTTTCTTT.

This clonotype was detected only a few times. One end of the junction is discordant with germline, which a read error may explain. J is TRBJ2-7 and V is TRBV7-9; 7 nucleotides align to TRBD1. The CDR3 contains 16 residues. Germline V CDR1 and CDR2: SEHNR, FQNEAQ (reference sequence). The CDR3 DNA reads as TGCGCCAGCAGCTCCAACCGATGGCGCAGGGGGTACGAGCAGTACTTC. This gives the protein CASSSNRWRRGYEQYF.

The CDR3 reads CSARDFRSNQPQHF. In nucleotides, the CDR3 is TGCAGTGCTAGAGATTTCCGTAGCAATCAGCCCCAGCATTTT. This chain connects TRBV20-1 to TRBJ1-5; no firm D call. The CDR3 is made up of 14 amino acids. Trimming cost V 0 bases and J 0 bases, with 6 bases left between them. In germline, CDR1 is DFQATT, CDR2 SNEGSKA (reference sequence).

This clonotype showed up just a few times. The CDR3 protein is CASSPAGTGLGANVLTF. The CDR3 DNA reads as TGTGCCAGCAGCCCAGCCGGGACAGGTCTTGGGGCCAACGTCCTGACTTTC. The chain carries TRBV7-8 and TRBJ2-6, with TRBD1 matching over 8 bases. V shed 5 bases, J shed 3 bases, and the junction held 9 bases outside the gene matches. This CDR3 is 17 amino acids long. The germline gives CDR1 SGHVS, CDR2 FQNEAQ.